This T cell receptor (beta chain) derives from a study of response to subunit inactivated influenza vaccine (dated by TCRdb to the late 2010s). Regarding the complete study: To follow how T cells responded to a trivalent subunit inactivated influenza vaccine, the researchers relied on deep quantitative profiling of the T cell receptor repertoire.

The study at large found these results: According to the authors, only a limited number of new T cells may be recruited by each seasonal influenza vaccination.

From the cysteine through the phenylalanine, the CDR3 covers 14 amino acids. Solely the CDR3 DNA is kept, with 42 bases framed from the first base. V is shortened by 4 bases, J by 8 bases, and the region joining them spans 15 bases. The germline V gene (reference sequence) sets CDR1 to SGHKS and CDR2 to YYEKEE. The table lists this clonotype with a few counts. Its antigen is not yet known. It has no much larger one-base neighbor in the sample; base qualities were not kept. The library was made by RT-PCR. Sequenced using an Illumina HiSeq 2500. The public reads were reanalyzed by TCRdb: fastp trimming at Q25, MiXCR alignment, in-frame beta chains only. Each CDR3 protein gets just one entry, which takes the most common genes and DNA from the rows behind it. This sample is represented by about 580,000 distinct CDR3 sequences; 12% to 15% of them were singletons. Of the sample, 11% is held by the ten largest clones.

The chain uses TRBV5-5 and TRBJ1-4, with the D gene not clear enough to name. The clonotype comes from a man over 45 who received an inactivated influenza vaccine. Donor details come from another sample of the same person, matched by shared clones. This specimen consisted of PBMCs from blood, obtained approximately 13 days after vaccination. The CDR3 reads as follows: CASSTSGSEEKLFF. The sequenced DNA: TGTGCCAGCAGCACCTCGGGCTCGGAGGAAAAACTGTTTTTT. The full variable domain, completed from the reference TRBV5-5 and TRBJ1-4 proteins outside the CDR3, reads DAGVTQSPTHLIKTRGQQVTLRCSPISGHKSVSWYQQVLGQGPQFIFQYYEKEERGRGNFPDRFSARQFPNYSSELNVNALLLGDSALYLCASSTSGSEEKLFFGSGTQLSVL.